These 21 T cell receptor beta chains came from one sample sequenced in a study of T cell responses to AZD1222 COVID-19 vaccine. Using immunoSEQ multiplex PCR, the repertoire was profiled, and TCRdb retains in-frame clones only, with some absent. The sample carries some 130,000 clones, 88% recorded once. The sample in question was peripheral blood, obtained 28 days after the second AZD1222 dose. All receptors come from an adult who received the AZD1222 COVID-19 vaccine.

This clone is a singleton in its sample. The V gene is TRBV6-5, the J gene TRBJ1-2, with 11 bases fitting TRBD1. Germline lookup yields CDR1 MNHEY and CDR2 SVGAGI. CDR3 length: 16 residues. The ends lost 0 bases at V and 7 bases at J; junction bases unmatched: 7. The CDR3 bases are TGTGCCAGCAGTTACTCGACAGCGGACAGGGGGCTTGGCTACACCTTC. Residues: CASSYSTADRGLGYTF.

This sequence joins TRBV19 and TRBJ1-5; TRBD1 might be the D (5 bases). The CDR3 length is 14 residues. V was pared by 4 bases and J by 0 bases, with 7 bases between. Germline assignment: CDR1 LNHDA and CDR2 SQIVND (reference sequence). The DNA of the CDR3 is TGTGCCAGTAGTACAGGGAATAGCAATCAGCCCCAGCATTTT. It yields the protein CASSTGNSNQPQHF.

This clone appeared a few times. The chain links TRBV18 to TRBJ1-2, with D possibly matching TRBD1 (5 bases). Germline V gene data show CDR1 as KGHSH and CDR2 as LQKENI. V was trimmed by 4 bases and J by 4 bases, leaving 13 bases between them. The CDR3 runs 14 residues. CDR3 residues: CASSRAVDSYGYTF. The CDR3 DNA follows: TGTGCCAGCTCACGGGCAGTTGACAGCTATGGCTACACCTTC. Full variable domain (outside the CDR3, taken from reference TRBV18 and TRBJ1-2): NAGVMQNPRHLVRRRGQEARLRCSPMKGHSHVYWYRQLPEEGLKFMVYLQKENIIDESGMPKERFSAEFPKEGPSILRIQQVVRGDSAAYFCASSRAVDSYGYTFGSGTRLTVV.

This chain joins TRBV6-5 and TRBJ2-7; a possible D gene is TRBD1 (6 bases). Between the trimmed V and J ends, which lost 6 bases and 3 bases, there was a span of 18 bases. Germline CDR1 is MNHEY and CDR2 is SVGAGI. There are 15 residues in the CDR3. CDR3 loop: CASSLRPGHIYEQYF. Here the CDR3 DNA reads TGTGCCAGCAGCCTACGCCCGGGACACATCTACGAGCAGTACTTC.

This clone was recorded once. The genes are TRBV7-2 and TRBJ2-7; the D is unclear. Trimming removed 1 base at V and 0 bases at J, with 10 bases between. This CDR3 has 15 amino acids. Germline V gene lookup returns CDR1 SGHTA and CDR2 FQGNSA. The CDR3 coding sequence is TGTGCCAGCAGCTTAGACGGCTTGGCCTCCTACGAGCAGTACTTC. It encodes CASSLDGLASYEQYF.

The chain recombines TRBV11-2 with TRBJ2-2; 9 bases are shared with TRBD2. The CDR3 consists of 16 residues. Germline V lookup: CDR1 SGHAT, CDR2 FQNNGV. V lost 5 bases to trimming and J lost 2 bases; unmatched junction nucleotides: 6. CDR3 sequence (DNA): TGTGCCAGCAGCCAGAGGACTAGCGCCAACACCGGGGAGCTGTTTTTT. Protein sequence: CASSQRTSANTGELFF.

This chain joins TRBV6-4 and TRBJ1-2, with unresolved D. The CDR3 sequence is 13 residues long. The V end was cut by 0 bases, the J end by 6 bases, with 8 bases between. Germline-derived CDR1 and CDR2 are MRHNA and SNTAGT. The CDR3 loop reads CASSDSRGHGYTF. CDR3 DNA: TGTGCCAGCAGTGACTCGAGAGGTCATGGCTACACCTTC.

The chain employs TRBV27 and TRBJ1-4, with 10 bases matching TRBD1. J gave up 10 bases and V 6 bases, and 14 bases lay outside the gene matches. Germline values: CDR1 MNHEY, CDR2 SMNVEV (reference sequence). The CDR3 is 16 amino acids. CDR3 loop: CASRTLGTGENRKLFF. In DNA, the CDR3 is TGTGCCAGCAGAACACTGGGGACAGGGGAGAATAGAAAACTGTTTTTT.

The chain carries TRBV4-3 and TRBJ2-1, with D unresolved. CDR3 size: 14 residues. Germline V gene lookup returns CDR1 LGHNA and CDR2 YSLEER. The V end was cut by 0 bases, the J end by 10 bases, with 13 bases between. Here the CDR3 DNA reads TGCGCCAGCAGCCAAGATGGTCCGGATGGAGAGCAGTTCTTC. Its protein product is CASSQDGPDGEQFF.

J is TRBJ2-1 and V is TRBV28, with 9 nucleotides matching TRBD2. Germline V gene lookup returns CDR1 MDHEN and CDR2 SYDVKM. J lost 1 base, V lost 5 bases, and 6 bases had no gene match. This CDR3 has 16 amino acids. The CDR3 bases are TGTGCCAGCAGTCCATTTAGCGGGAGATCCTACAATGAGCAGTTCTTC. Its translation: CASSPFSGRSYNEQFF.

CDR3 DNA: TGTGCCAGCAGCTTATTGGACACTGAAGCTTTCTTT. The encoded protein is CASSLLDTEAFF. This chain uses TRBV7-9 with TRBJ1-1, with D uncertain. Trimming cost V 2 bases and J 3 bases, with 4 bases left between them. Germline V lookup: CDR1 SEHNR, CDR2 FQNEAQ (reference sequence). CDR3 length equals 12 residues. The entire variable domain, with the rest obtained from reference TRBV7-9 and TRBJ1-1, is as follows: DTGVSQNPRHKITKRGQNVTFRCDPISEHNRLYWYRQTLGQGPEFLTYFQNEAQLEKSRLLSDRFSAERPKGSFSTLEIQRTEQGDSAMYLCASSLLDTEAFFGQGTRLTVV.

The chain couples TRBV5-4 to TRBJ1-5; D gene unclear. Trimming removed 2 bases at V and 3 bases at J, with 3 bases between. The CDR3 is 12 amino acids. Germline CDR1 SGHNT, CDR2 YYREEE (reference sequence). The CDR3 DNA follows: TGTGCCAGCAGCTTAGACAATCAGCCCCAGCATTTT. Protein product: CASSLDNQPQHF. Filled out from reference TRBV5-4 and TRBJ1-5, the complete variable domain reads ETGVTQSPTHLIKTRGQQVTLRCSSQSGHNTVSWYQQALGQGPQFIFQYYREEENGRGNFPPRFSGLQFPNYSSELNVNALELDDSALYLCASSLDNQPQHFGDGTRLSIL.

The chain employs TRBV18 and TRBJ2-1; 9 nucleotides line up with TRBD2. The V and J ends lost 3 bases and 6 bases, in that order; junction bases with no gene match: 6. Germline V gene lookup returns CDR1 KGHSH and CDR2 LQKENI. This CDR3 contains 15 residues. CDR3 DNA: TGTGCCAGCTCACCGCGTCTAGCGGGAATCAATGAGCAGTTCTTC. Amino acid sequence: CASSPRLAGINEQFF. Combining the CDR3 with reference TRBV18 and TRBJ2-1 gives the whole variable domain NAGVMQNPRHLVRRRGQEARLRCSPMKGHSHVYWYRQLPEEGLKFMVYLQKENIIDESGMPKERFSAEFPKEGPSILRIQQVVRGDSAAYFCASSPRLAGINEQFFGPGTRLTVL.

CDR3 nucleotide sequence: TGTGCCACCAGTGAGTCCGGGTTAAACTATGGCTACACCTTC. This sequence encodes CATSESGLNYGYTF. V usage is TRBV24-1 and J usage is TRBJ1-2; D is ambiguous. CDR1 KGHDR and CDR2 SFDVKD come from the germline V gene. The CDR3 covers 14 residues. V lost 4 bases to trimming and J lost 2 bases, with 10 bases between them.

The V and J genes are TRBV5-1 and TRBJ1-1, with 7 bases matching TRBD1. This CDR3 has 19 amino acids. The J segment lost 0 bases and the V segment lost 1 base, leaving 15 bases of the junction unmatched. Germline-derived CDR1 and CDR2 are SGHRS and YFSETQ. In DNA, the CDR3 is TGCGCCAGCAGCTTGCGGGAGGTTACAGGGGCCAGCATGAACACTGAAGCTTTCTTT. As protein: CASSLREVTGASMNTEAFF.

The genes are TRBV6-5 and TRBJ1-1; D is ambiguous. The germline V gene has CDR1 MNHEY and CDR2 SVGAGI. Trimming took 8 bases from V and 3 from J, leaving 13 bases between them. CDR3 length equals 13 residues. The CDR3 bases are TGTGCCAGCTCGGGCCGCCAGGACACTGAAGCTTTCTTT. This sequence encodes CASSGRQDTEAFF.

This clone has only one observation. The V call is TRBV30, the J call TRBJ1-1; no firm D call. The CDR3 is 14 amino acids. Germline V gene lookup returns CDR1 GTSNPN and CDR2 SVGIG (reference sequence). The ends were cut back, 2 bases at V and 1 base at J, with 11 bases in the middle. CDR3 residues: CAWSREPRNTEAFF. The CDR3 DNA reads as TGTGCCTGGAGTAGGGAACCACGGAACACTGAAGCTTTCTTT.

This rearrangement joins TRBV7-9 to TRBJ2-1, with D perhaps matching TRBD1 (5 bases). The CDR3 consists of 14 residues. CDR1 and CDR2 (germline): SEHNR, FQNEAQ (reference sequence). Trimming removed 3 bases from V and 5 bases from J, with 11 bases in between. The CDR3 region is CASSLGPANNEQFF. The DNA for the CDR3 is TGTGCCAGCAGCTTGGGGCCTGCGAACAATGAGCAGTTCTTC.

The chain joins TRBV5-1 to TRBJ1-2; 7 positions agree with TRBD1. There are 16 residues in the CDR3. Germline loops: CDR1 SGHRS, CDR2 YFSETQ. Germline trimming cut 4 bases from V and 0 bases from J; bases unmatched to any gene: 9. The CDR3 DNA follows: TGCGCCAGCAGCCCTCGGGGACAGCCGGCTAACTATGGCTACACCTTC. Its translation: CASSPRGQPANYGYTF.

This chain uses TRBV28 with TRBJ1-2, with unresolved D. CDR1 MDHEN and CDR2 SYDVKM come from the germline V gene. The CDR3 contains 12 residues. The germline V and J ends were trimmed by 6 bases and 2 bases, with 7 bases remaining between them. The CDR3 nucleotides read TGTGCCAGCAGAATTACAAACTATGGCTACACCTTC. This encodes CASRITNYGYTF.

The chain has TRBV5-6 and TRBJ1-3; D not resolved. Germline CDR1 SGHDT, CDR2 YYEEEE. V lost 5 bases to trimming and J lost 4 bases, with 13 bases between them. The CDR3 has 14 residues. Here the CDR3 reads CASSPTVGGNTIYF. The CDR3 coding sequence is TGTGCCAGCAGTCCGACGGTGGGGGGAAACACCATATATTTT.